This record covers a single TCR beta chain. No antigen is known for it. It was by quantitative 5'-RACE with molecular barcodes that TCR beta libraries were made. TCRdb re-called the 5' RACE reads with MiXCR, one entry per CDR3 protein. Seen here are 200,000 to 300,000 distinct CDR3 sequences, 24% observed once, and the top ten hold 0.61%. This sample stems from a study of CD8 T cells in ankylosing spondylitis. Overall study results and limits: In ankylosing spondylitis patients, matched synovial fluid reportedly showed significant enrichment of disease-linked clones. Characteristic, it appeared, of ankylosing spondylitis blood was a TCR beta motif of several highly homologous variants. A CD8+ phenotype characterized the disease-linked clones, which were relatively rare in peripheral blood.

Trimming took 5 bases from V and 1 from J, leaving 8 bases between them. Germline CDR1 SQVTM, CDR2 ANQGSEA. There are 12 residues in the CDR3. This clonotype originated in a male donor with ankylosing spondylitis or in good health (not recorded which). The sample taken for sequencing was blood, either unsorted or a sorted T cell fraction (not recorded which). The gene calls are TRBV29-1 and TRBJ1-2; D gene unclear. This CDR3 is CSVLGDNYGYTF. In DNA form, the CDR3 reads TGCAGCGTTCTCGGGGATAACTATGGCTACACCTTC.